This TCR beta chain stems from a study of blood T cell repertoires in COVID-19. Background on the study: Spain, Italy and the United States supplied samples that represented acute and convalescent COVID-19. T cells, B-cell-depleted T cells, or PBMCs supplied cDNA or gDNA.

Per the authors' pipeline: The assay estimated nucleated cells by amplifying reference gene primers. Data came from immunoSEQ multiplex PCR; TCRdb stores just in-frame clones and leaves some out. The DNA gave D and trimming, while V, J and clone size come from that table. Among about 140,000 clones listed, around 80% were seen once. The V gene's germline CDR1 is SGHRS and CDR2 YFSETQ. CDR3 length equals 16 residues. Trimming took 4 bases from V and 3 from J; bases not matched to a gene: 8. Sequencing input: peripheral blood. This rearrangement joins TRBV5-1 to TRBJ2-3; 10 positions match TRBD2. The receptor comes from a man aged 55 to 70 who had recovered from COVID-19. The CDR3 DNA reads TGCGCCAGCAGCGGCGCCGGGACTAGCGTAACAGATACGCAGTATTTT. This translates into CASSGAGTSVTDTQYF.